This T cell receptor beta chain derives from a study of shared clonotypes between healthy human individuals. CD45RO-negative cells were positively selected for CCR7, leaving out terminally differentiated effector memory CD45RA+ cells. Study conclusions and caveats: Among a few donors, approximately 4.6% of naive CD4 clonotypes were found in common. Unshared clonotypes carried lower generation probabilities than those common to all four donors.

Deep-level running was used for the assay. This table comes from immunoSEQ multiplex PCR, and its TCRdb copy is limited to in-frame clones, with some not included. The data show roughly 2 million clones, with less than 95% seen just once and 1.1% held by the top ten. Germline values: CDR1 MNHNS, CDR2 SASEGT. The CDR3 loop spans 12 amino acids. V lost 3 bases and J 4 bases, leaving 4 bases between the germline ends. As concerns this clone: Its specificity is not known.

This clonotype originated in a man aged 18 to 29 in good health. Sequenced material: naive CD8+ T cells sorted from blood. The chain employs TRBV6-1 and TRBJ1-3, with D unclear. CDR3 DNA sequence: TGTGCCAGCAGTGATTCCGGAAACACCATATATTTT. Amino acid sequence: CASSDSGNTIYF.